This entry describes one T cell receptor (beta chain). It has no known antigen specificity. No base quality information exists; no much larger clone differs at one position. The immunoSEQ Assay, a bias-controlled multiplex PCR, was used to amplify TCRbeta CDR3 regions from genomic DNA. From the authors' description of their analysis: Within the assay, amplification of reference gene primers was used to estimate how many nucleated cells each sample contained. Sequence reads were collapsed and filtered to measure the absolute abundance of every unique TCRbeta CDR3 rearrangement. For each sample, productive Simpson clonality was calculated by taking the square root of Simpson's diversity index across productive rearrangements. Here the immuneACCESS table is served through TCRdb, limited to in-frame sequences with V and J called. Missing clones are a known gap in these copies; in checked studies unresolved V genes cover under half, and the rest lacks a known reason. V and J calls and clone size are as listed in that table; D and trimming were resolved from the DNA. In all, the sample holds 90,000 to 120,000 clones, and roughly 84% of those were seen once. The top ten clones comprise roughly 4.6% of the sample.

These data come from a study of blood T cell repertoires in COVID-19 (dated by TCRdb to between 2020 and 2021). With regard to the full study: Samples from collaborators originated in the United States, Italy and Spain and spanned both the acute and convalescent phases of COVID-19. The prospective study material was composed of cDNA or gDNA derived from T cells, B-cell-depleted T cells, or PBMCs. Deeply sampled blood TCRbeta repertoires from subjects exposed to, actively infected with, or recovered from COVID-19 were included in the dataset. A freely available public database, intended as a resource for researchers studying the immune response to SARS-CoV-2, is where the repertoires were released. Samples came from the ongoing ImmuneRACE study (first 160 participants) plus 1,254 subjects from 6 global collaborators. The sample metadata nearly always contained a de-identified subject ID, COVID-19 status, age in years and sex. Where available, HLA class I and class II types were taken from metadata supplied by the sample provider and were not determined by assay-based typing.

The collaborating institutions used their own protocols to collect whole blood in K2EDTA tubes. For TCRbeta analysis, collaborators shipped samples in one of three forms: frozen whole blood, isolated PBMCs, or DNA extracted from either of those sample types. What the study reported, not specific to this receptor: The amount of clinical and demographic metadata varied by source and participant and was provided uncurated.

The source is a human donor in a cohort sampled during active COVID-19. Sequencing input: peripheral blood.

CDR3 protein: CASSFQGTEAFF. At the DNA level, the sequence is TGTGCCAGCAGCTTTCAGGGCACTGAAGCTTTCTTT. The chain is encoded by TRBV7-2 joined to TRBJ1-1, with a weak D call of TRBD1 (5 bases match). The germline V gene provides CDR1 SGHTA and CDR2 FQGNSA. From the cysteine through the phenylalanine, the CDR3 covers 12 amino acids. Kept here is only the CDR3 DNA, which spans 36 bases and is read in frame from base 1. V loses 3 bases, J loses 4 bases, and the germline ends lie 6 bases apart.